The 13 T cell receptor beta chains presented below share a single source sample, sequenced in a study of post-analysis software for immune sequencing data. The library was made from cDNA and included unique molecular identifiers. TCRdb itself ran the PCR reads through MiXCR, one entry per CDR3 protein. The sample holds about 160,000 distinct CDR3 sequences; 36% are singletons and the top ten take 25% to 30%. This specimen was blood, taken after autologous hematopoietic stem cell transplantation. All receptors derive from a girl between 5 and 17 years old with multiple sclerosis.

This clonotype has only a few counts. The chain combines TRBV6-2 or TRBV6-3 with TRBJ2-3; TRBD2 agrees at 8 bases. With 7 bases clipped from V and 6 bases from J, the junction kept 12 bases outside the gene matches. Germline V CDR1 and CDR2: MNHEY, SVGEGT. The CDR3 is 15 residues long. CDR3 region: CASTPTAGGRDTQYF. In nucleotides, the CDR3 is TGTGCCAGCACCCCGACTGCGGGAGGTCGGGATACGCAGTATTTT.

The chain's CDR3 is CASSLASGTGVDNEQFF. The DNA of the CDR3 is TGTGCCAGCAGCTTAGCGTCAGGGACAGGGGTTGACAATGAGCAGTTCTTC. V and J are TRBV7-2 and TRBJ2-1, with TRBD1 identical over 10 bases. The CDR3 has 17 amino acids. The V gene end was trimmed by 0 bases and the J gene end by 5 bases; junction bases not matched to a gene: 7. Germline loops: CDR1 SGHTA, CDR2 FQGNSA.

The chain is built from TRBV3-1 and TRBJ1-4; possibly TRBD1 for D (6 bases). The germline V and J ends were trimmed by 3 bases and 13 bases, with 15 bases remaining between them. CDR3 length: 13 amino acids. Germline CDR1 and CDR2: LGHDT and YNNKEL (reference sequence). CDR3 region: CASSQMGKQGLFF. CDR3 in DNA: TGTGCCAGCAGCCAGATGGGGAAACAGGGACTGTTTTTT.

The gene calls are TRBV4-1 and TRBJ2-3; 9 nucleotides match TRBD2. V lost 3 bases and J lost 2; bases outside the gene matches: 3. The CDR3 contains 15 residues. Germline V CDR1 and CDR2: MGHRA, YSYEKL. CDR3: CASSHQRGDTDTQYF. CDR3 nucleotide sequence: TGCGCCAGCAGCCATCAGCGGGGGGACACAGATACGCAGTATTTT.

In this sample, this clonotype turned up many times. CDR3 nucleotides: TGTGCCAGCAGTTACTCGAGTGACTTCGAGCAGTACTTC. It specifies CASSYSSDFEQYF. The chain is built from TRBV6-5 and TRBJ2-5, with D unresolved. The end of the DNA is better explained by TRBJ2-7, so the J call may be wrong. Germline-derived CDR1 and CDR2 are MNHEY and SVGAGI. This CDR3 comprises 13 residues.

This clonotype has a handful of counts. The rearrangement joins TRBV6-6 to TRBJ1-5, with 10 bases that match TRBD1. Germline-derived CDR1 and CDR2 are MNHNY and SVGAGI (reference sequence). This CDR3 has 16 residues. V was clipped by 8 bases and J by 3 bases; unmatched bases: 10. CDR3 sequence: CASHWTGGSINQPQHF. CDR3 nucleotide sequence: TGTGCCAGCCATTGGACAGGGGGTTCGATCAATCAGCCCCAGCATTTT.

The chain is built from TRBV29-1 and TRBJ2-5; TRBD1 matches 9 bases. CDR1 SQVTM and CDR2 ANQGSEA come from the germline V gene. The CDR3 contains 13 residues. The V and J ends lost 6 bases and 3 bases, in that order; junction bases with no gene match: 5. The DNA for the CDR3 is TGCAGCGTAGAGGGACAGGGCAAAGAGACCCAGTACTTC. As protein: CSVEGQGKETQYF.

This clonotype was observed a handful of times. V gene TRBV5-4 combines with J gene TRBJ1-1; no reliable D call. Trimming took off 2 bases at V and 5 bases at J, with 7 bases between the two ends. The length of the CDR3 is 12 residues. Germline V CDR1 and CDR2: SGHNT, YYREEE (reference sequence). CDR3 sequence (DNA): TGTGCCAGCAGCTTATCCAAAACTGAAGCTTTCTTT. It encodes CASSLSKTEAFF.

This clonotype came up a few times. V and J are TRBV5-1 and TRBJ2-5, with TRBD1 matching over 9 bases. The germline gives CDR1 SGHRS, CDR2 YFSETQ. The CDR3 spans 14 residues. The junction had 8 bases not matched to a gene; V was cut back by 5 bases and J by 6 bases. CDR3 residues: CASRDHRGRQTQYF. The CDR3 DNA follows: TGCGCCAGCAGGGATCACAGGGGGCGTCAGACCCAGTACTTC.

The gene calls are TRBV20-1 and TRBJ2-1; 14 positions match TRBD2. The CDR3 extends over 19 amino acids. Germline V gives CDR1 DFQATT, CDR2 SNEGSKA (reference sequence). V was clipped by 0 bases and J by 3 bases; unmatched bases: 10. The CDR3 region is CSARDPGLAGEGLYNEQFF. The CDR3 DNA is TGCAGTGCTAGAGATCCGGGACTAGCGGGAGAGGGCCTCTACAATGAGCAGTTCTTC.

In its sample, this clonotype was seen a few times. The chain recombines TRBV5-1 with TRBJ2-7; 7 nucleotides line up with TRBD2. J lost 0 bases, V lost 4 bases, and 4 bases had no gene match. Germline V lookup: CDR1 SGHRS, CDR2 YFSETQ. The CDR3 is made up of 14 amino acids. CDR3 in DNA: TGCGCCAGCAGCCCCGGACTAGTCTCCTACGAGCAGTACTTC. Protein: CASSPGLVSYEQYF.

This clonotype was detected only a few times. V usage is TRBV6-5 and J usage is TRBJ2-7; perhaps TRBD2 as D (5 bases). Germline CDR1 reads MNHEY; CDR2 reads SVGAGI. Trimming left V 5 bases short and J 4 bases short, with 12 bases between. This CDR3 has 13 amino acids. CDR3 region: CASSEIRGYEQYF. DNA of the CDR3: TGTGCCAGCAGTGAGATACGGGGTTACGAGCAGTACTTC.

This clonotype has only a few counts. The chain employs TRBV11-1 and TRBJ2-1; the match to TRBD1 covers 8 bases. This CDR3 region has 13 residues. V lost 5 bases and J lost 9; bases outside the gene matches: 6. In germline, CDR1 is SGHAT, CDR2 FQDESV (reference sequence). CDR3 sequence (DNA): TGTGCCAGCAGCGCCCGACAGGGGAGTGAGCAGTTCTTC. Its translation is CASSARQGSEQFF.